The next 28 T cell receptor beta chains were all read from a single sample in a study of T-cell memory formation after mild COVID-19 (dated by TCRdb to the early 2020s). The library was made by 5' RACE. Instrument on record: Illumina NovaSeq 6000. The public reads were reprocessed in TCRdb via fastp at Q25 and MiXCR, keeping in-frame beta chains. Rows merge per CDR3 protein into single entries with the most common DNA and genes. The sample table records 350,000 or so distinct CDR3 sequences; 20% to 25% of these occur just once. 21% of the sample comes from the top ten. Sequenced input: PBMCs or a T cell subset sorted from them (not recorded which). These receptors all come from a man younger than 30 who had mild COVID-19 (a few samples of this study predate the infection). The sample titles of this study are shuffled in the database, so cell type and time point are left out; the donor was told from shared clones.

The gene calls are TRBV4-1 and TRBJ2-3, with D possibly TRBD2 on 5 matching bases. Germline V gives CDR1 MGHRA, CDR2 YSYEKL. This CDR3 is built from 17 residues. Deletions cut 0 bases from V and 2 bases from J, with 15 bases between. Here the CDR3 DNA reads TGCGCCAGCAGCCAAGATGGGCCGGGGAGCTCCACAGATACGCAGTATTTT. Its protein product is CASSQDGPGSSTDTQYF.

This clonotype has a handful of counts. The V and J genes are TRBV4-2 and TRBJ2-3; 9 bases align to TRBD2. The V gene end was trimmed by 2 bases and the J gene end by 0 bases; junction bases not matched to a gene: 6. Germline CDR1 LGHNA, CDR2 YNFKEQ. This CDR3 spans 17 amino acids. The CDR3 is CASSQPRGGRSTDTQYF. As DNA, the CDR3 is TGTGCCAGCAGCCAACCGCGGGGGGGCCGTAGCACAGATACGCAGTATTTT.

The chain links TRBV7-9 to TRBJ2-3; 9 nucleotides align to TRBD2. The junction had 10 bases not matched to a gene; V was cut back by 3 bases and J by 3 bases. The CDR3 spans 17 residues. Germline V lookup: CDR1 SEHNR, CDR2 FQNEAQ (reference sequence). CDR3: CASSLGPRAGGTDTQYF. In nucleotides, the CDR3 is TGTGCCAGCAGCTTGGGGCCTCGAGCGGGGGGTACAGATACGCAGTATTTT. Full variable domain (outside the CDR3, taken from reference TRBV7-9 and TRBJ2-3): DTGVSQNPRHKITKRGQNVTFRCDPISEHNRLYWYRQTLGQGPEFLTYFQNEAQLEKSRLLSDRFSAERPKGSFSTLEIQRTEQGDSAMYLCASSLGPRAGGTDTQYFGPGTRLTVL.

A few counts support this clonotype. J is TRBJ2-7 and V is TRBV7-9, with D possibly matching TRBD1 (6 bases). Germline lookup yields CDR1 SEHNR and CDR2 FQNEAQ (reference sequence). The ends were cut back, 5 bases at V and 6 bases at J, with 17 bases in the middle. The CDR3 is 14 amino acids. CDR3 sequence: CASSLQGDPAEQYV. CDR3 sequence (DNA): TGTGCCAGCAGCCTACAGGGAGATCCGGCCGAGCAGTACGTC.

The CDR3 DNA is TGTGCCAGCAGTCGAGCGGGGGGGACAGATACGCAGTATTTT. This codes for CASSRAGGTDTQYF. V is TRBV7-3 and J is TRBJ2-3; 10 bases align to TRBD2. The V gene's germline CDR1 is SGHTA and CDR2 FQGTGA. The CDR3 extends over 14 amino acids. Trimming cost V 6 bases and J 3 bases; bases outside gene matches: 3.

DNA of the CDR3: TGCGCCAGCAGCTTGGCCTCTCCCGCCGACACCGGGGAGCTGTTTTTT. Encoded protein: CASSLASPADTGELFF. This chain joins TRBV5-1 and TRBJ2-2; no reliable D call. The V end was cut by 0 bases, the J end by 3 bases, with 12 bases between. Per the germline V gene, CDR1 is SGHRS and CDR2 is YFSETQ. CDR3 length equals 16 residues.

V and J are TRBV12-3 or TRBV12-4 and TRBJ1-5; possibly TRBD1 for D (6 bases). Trimming stripped 6 bases from V and 5 bases from J, with 11 bases between. The CDR3 is 13 amino acids. The CDR3 is CASRNAGDQPQHF. CDR3 DNA sequence: TGTGCCAGCAGAAACGCAGGGGATCAGCCCCAGCATTTT.

This clonotype was found a few times. The chain is built from TRBV6-2 or TRBV6-3 and TRBJ2-5; a weak D match, TRBD2 (5 bases). This CDR3 region has 16 residues. CDR1 is MNHEY and CDR2 is SVGEGT in the germline V gene. Trimming pared 7 bases from V and 5 bases from J, leaving 23 bases between. The CDR3 spells CASIPRGGLRVETQYF. CDR3 bases: TGTGCCAGCATCCCCCGAGGAGGTCTCAGAGTCGAGACCCAGTACTTC.

The chain combines TRBV6-5 with TRBJ1-2; possibly TRBD1 for D (6 bases). Germline CDR1 is MNHEY and CDR2 is SVGAGI. The CDR3 covers 14 residues. The V end was cut by 4 bases, the J end by 5 bases, with 14 bases between. The CDR3 sequence: CASSSWTEKYGYTF. The CDR3 bases are TGTGCCAGCAGTTCCTGGACAGAGAAGTATGGCTACACCTTC.

The V gene is TRBV7-2, the J gene TRBJ2-3, with TRBD2 as a possible D gene (6 bases). Germline V CDR1 and CDR2: SGHTA, FQGNSA. The CDR3 is 13 residues long. Trimming took off 4 bases at V and 6 bases at J, with 11 bases between the two ends. The CDR3 DNA is TGTGCCAGCAGCTCGACTAGTGCCGATACGCAGTATTTT. Protein product: CASSSTSADTQYF.

This clonotype was detected a few times. The rearrangement uses TRBV7-6 and TRBJ2-1; 8 positions match TRBD2. This CDR3 has 15 amino acids. CDR1 is SGHVS and CDR2 is FNYEAQ in the germline V gene. Trimming took 5 bases from V and 3 from J; bases not matched to a gene: 6. The CDR3 nucleotides are TGTGCCAGCAGCCCCACGGGGGGGAACTACAATGAGCAGTTCTTC. Encoded protein: CASSPTGGNYNEQFF.

This clonotype was observed a handful of times. V is TRBV24-1 and J is TRBJ1-1; weak D call: TRBD1 (6 bases). Germline loops: CDR1 KGHDR, CDR2 SFDVKD. The CDR3 runs 13 residues. Trimming removed 3 bases from V and 5 bases from J, with 9 bases in between. CDR3 bases: TGTGCCACCAGTGATCAGGGGCAGACTGAAGCTTTCTTT. Protein sequence: CATSDQGQTEAFF.

CDR3 coding DNA: TGTGCCAGCAGCAAAGTTGGGGGCGATACGCAGTATTTT. Amino acid sequence: CASSKVGGDTQYF. V gene TRBV21-1 combines with J gene TRBJ2-3; TRBD1, the table's D call, was not compared with the DNA. TRBV21-1 is tagged as a pseudogene. This CDR3 contains 13 residues.

This clonotype was seen a handful of times. This chain connects TRBV12-3 or TRBV12-4 to TRBJ1-3; D unclear. CDR3 length: 16 amino acids. Trimming took 3 bases from V and 0 from J, leaving 12 bases between them. CDR3 DNA sequence: TGTGCCAGCAGTTTGCCCAGGCTCAGCTCTGGAAACACCATATATTTT. Its protein product is CASSLPRLSSGNTIYF.

This clonotype was seen at least ten times. This sequence joins TRBV4-3 and TRBJ1-2; D unclear. Germline CDR1 is LGHNA and CDR2 is YSLEER. CDR3 length: 14 amino acids. V was shortened by 0 bases and J by 8 bases, with 13 bases between the two germline ends. The CDR3 DNA sequence: TGCGCCAGCAGCCAAGAACAGTTGCTAAACGGCTACACCTTC. Translated: CASSQEQLLNGYTF.

V is TRBV2 and J is TRBJ1-1; D remains unclear. Between the trimmed V and J ends, which lost 5 bases and 2 bases, there was a span of 9 bases. Germline-derived CDR1 and CDR2 are SNHLY and FYNNEI. This CDR3 is built from 13 residues. In nucleotides, the CDR3 is TGTGCCAGCAGTATAGCTTTCAACACTGAAGCTTTCTTT. Protein sequence: CASSIAFNTEAFF.

This chain connects TRBV24-1 to TRBJ2-5; D not resolved. From germline, CDR1 is KGHDR and CDR2 SFDVKD. V lost 5 bases and J lost 1, with 13 bases in between. There are 15 residues in the CDR3. In DNA form, the CDR3 reads TGTGCCACCAGTGCCGCTCTTGGAATCCAAGAGACCCAGTACTTC. It is translated as CATSAALGIQETQYF.

This rearrangement joins TRBV12-3 or TRBV12-4 to TRBJ2-1; a weak D match, TRBD2 (6 bases). Trimming removed 4 bases from V and 2 bases from J, with 18 bases in between. CDR3 length: 17 residues. CDR3 sequence reads: CASSSLLRGGAYNEQFF. CDR3 bases: TGTGCCAGCAGTTCCCTCTTGCGTGGCGGGGCCTACAATGAGCAGTTCTTC.

In its sample, this clonotype was seen many times. This chain connects TRBV12-3 or TRBV12-4 to TRBJ1-5; D is unresolved. Between the trimmed V and J ends, which lost 5 bases and 1 base, there was a span of 9 bases. The CDR3 has 14 amino acids. The CDR3 nucleotides read TGTGCCAGCAGTCGTCGGGGAAGCAATCAGCCCCAGCATTTT. It specifies CASSRRGSNQPQHF.

This clonotype was counted a few times. This chain joins TRBV30 and TRBJ2-7; 9 bases line up with TRBD1. The CDR3 length is 11 residues. In germline, CDR1 is GTSNPN, CDR2 SVGIG (reference sequence). V lost 1 base, J lost 12 bases, and 4 bases stayed unmatched. The CDR3 sequence is CAWSEGQGRYF. Written as DNA, the CDR3 is TGTGCCTGGAGTGAAGGACAGGGGAGGTACTTC.

The chain uses TRBV6-1 and TRBJ2-7, with D possibly being TRBD2 (6 bases). The CDR3 length is 14 residues. Germline CDR1 reads MNHNS; CDR2 reads SASEGT. Trimming removed 6 bases from V and 4 bases from J, with 16 bases in between. CDR3 region: CASSWGVRSYEQYF. Written as DNA, the CDR3 is TGTGCCAGCAGCTGGGGGGTCAGAAGTTACGAGCAGTACTTC.

This clonotype has only a few counts. The CDR3 sequence: CASRPDTAASPLHF. CDR3 in DNA: TGTGCCAGCAGACCCGACACCGCCGCATCACCCCTCCACTTT. The chain is built from TRBV7-2 and TRBJ1-6, with D unclear. Between the trimmed V and J ends, which lost 6 bases and 10 bases, there was a span of 16 bases. The CDR3 consists of 14 residues. Germline assignment: CDR1 SGHTA and CDR2 FQGNSA.

This clonotype was observed a handful of times. The chain joins TRBV7-8 to TRBJ1-3, with D unclear. CDR1 is SGHVS and CDR2 is FQNEAQ in the germline V gene. V lost 1 base and J 0 bases, leaving 10 bases between the germline ends. The CDR3 contains 16 residues. The CDR3 coding sequence is TGTGCCAGCAGCTTAGGTGGCAGTTACTCTGGAAACACCATATATTTT. It yields the protein CASSLGGSYSGNTIYF.

The sample holds a few counts of this clonotype. The rearrangement links TRBV4-2 to TRBJ2-2, with 10 bases fitting TRBD2. The CDR3 spans 17 residues. V was clipped by 3 bases and J by 6 bases; unmatched bases: 10. Germline CDR1 and CDR2: LGHNA and YNFKEQ. CDR3 DNA: TGTGCCAGCAGCCAGTCCTGGACTAGCGGTTCGGCCGGGGAGCTGTTTTTT. Its protein product is CASSQSWTSGSAGELFF.

This clonotype was seen more than once but under ten times. The chain couples TRBV5-1 to TRBJ1-1, with D possibly matching TRBD1 (5 bases). This CDR3 has 13 residues. V was clipped by 4 bases and J by 3 bases, with 10 bases between them. Germline values: CDR1 SGHRS, CDR2 YFSETQ. Here the CDR3 DNA reads TGCGCCAGCAGCGGGGACGGGTACACTGAAGCTTTCTTT. This sequence encodes CASSGDGYTEAFF. Variable domain in full (rest from reference TRBV5-1 and TRBJ1-1): KAGVTQTPRYLIKTRGQQVTLSCSPISGHRSVSWYQQTPGQGLQFLFEYFSETQRNKGNFPGRFSGRQFSNSRSEMNVSTLELGDSALYLCASSGDGYTEAFFGQGTRLTVV.

This clonotype has only a few counts. The J gene is TRBJ2-7, the V gene TRBV20-1, with 8 positions matching TRBD2. Germline trimming cut 7 bases from V and 3 bases from J; bases unmatched to any gene: 8. The CDR3 extends over 13 amino acids. Germline V lookup: CDR1 DFQATT, CDR2 SNEGSKA (reference sequence). CDR3: CSVIPAGGYEQYF. CDR3 nucleotides: TGCAGTGTAATCCCCGCGGGGGGCTACGAGCAGTACTTC.

This clonotype has just a few counts. The V and J genes are TRBV18 and TRBJ2-7; D remains unclear. V was cut by 3 bases and J by 1 base, with 4 bases left in between. Germline loops: CDR1 KGHSH, CDR2 LQKENI. CDR3 size: 12 residues. The CDR3: CASSPYSYEQYF. The DNA of the CDR3 is TGTGCCAGCTCACCTTATTCCTACGAGCAGTACTTC.

This clonotype was seen many times. This chain connects TRBV5-1 to TRBJ1-2, with 7 bases identical to TRBD1. CDR3 size: 13 residues. Losses at the gene ends were 4 bases for V and 5 bases for J; bases not matched to a gene: 5. Germline CDR1 is SGHRS and CDR2 is YFSETQ. The CDR3 bases are TGCGCCAGCAGCAGGGACAGTTCGTATGGCTACACCTTC. Protein product: CASSRDSSYGYTF.